This T cell receptor (beta chain) is from a study of T cell responses to AZD1222 COVID-19 vaccine. Concerning this clone itself: The antigen is unknown.

CDR3 length equals 16 residues. V lost 4 bases, J lost 0 bases, and 13 bases lay in between. Germline lookup yields CDR1 MNHNY and CDR2 SVGAGI (reference sequence). The table came from immunoSEQ multiplex PCR; TCRdb's copy has only in-frame clones and leaves some out. Of about 140,000 clones in the sample, approximately 95% were seen once. Whole-study findings and limits: After two AZD1222 doses, spike-specific TCR breadth and depth rose versus day 0. The donors showed a predominance of white British ancestry and of females, with possible underestimation of clonal diversity. Just a handful of people given AZD1222 tested seropositive at baseline. Dominant at 160-218 and 743-854, vaccine-associated CD4 TCRs also spanned spike.

This specimen consisted of peripheral blood, obtained 28 days after the second AZD1222 dose. This receptor was obtained from an adult who received the AZD1222 COVID-19 vaccine. The rearrangement uses TRBV6-6 and TRBJ1-3; perhaps TRBD1 as D (5 bases). CDR3 nucleotides: TGTGCCAGCAGTTTGACCGGGGGGAGCTCTGGAAACACCATATATTTT. Encoded protein: CASSLTGGSSGNTIYF.